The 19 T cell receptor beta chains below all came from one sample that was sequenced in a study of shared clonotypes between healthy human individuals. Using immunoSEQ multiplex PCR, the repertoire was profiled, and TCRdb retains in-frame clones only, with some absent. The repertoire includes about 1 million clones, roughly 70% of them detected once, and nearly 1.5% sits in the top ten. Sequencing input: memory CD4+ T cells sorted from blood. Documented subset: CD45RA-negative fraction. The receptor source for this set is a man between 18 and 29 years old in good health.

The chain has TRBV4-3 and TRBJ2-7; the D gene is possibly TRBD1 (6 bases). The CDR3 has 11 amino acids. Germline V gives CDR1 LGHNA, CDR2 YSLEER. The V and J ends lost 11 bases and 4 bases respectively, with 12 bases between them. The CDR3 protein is CAPGVGYEQYF. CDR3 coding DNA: TGCGCCCCAGGGGTTGGATACGAGCAGTACTTC.

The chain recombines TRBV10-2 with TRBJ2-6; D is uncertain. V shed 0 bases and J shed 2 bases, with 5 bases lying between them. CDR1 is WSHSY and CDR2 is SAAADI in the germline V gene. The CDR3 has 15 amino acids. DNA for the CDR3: TGCGCCAGCAGTGAGTCGGGCACTGGGGCCAACGTCCTGACTTTC. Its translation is CASSESGTGANVLTF.

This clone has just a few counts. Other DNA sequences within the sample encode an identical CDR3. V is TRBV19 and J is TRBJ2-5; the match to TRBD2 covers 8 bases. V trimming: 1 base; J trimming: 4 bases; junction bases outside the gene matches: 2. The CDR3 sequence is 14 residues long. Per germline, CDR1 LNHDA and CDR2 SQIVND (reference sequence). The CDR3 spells CASSIGSGGETQYF. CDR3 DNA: TGTGCCAGTAGTATAGGAAGCGGGGGAGAGACCCAGTACTTC.

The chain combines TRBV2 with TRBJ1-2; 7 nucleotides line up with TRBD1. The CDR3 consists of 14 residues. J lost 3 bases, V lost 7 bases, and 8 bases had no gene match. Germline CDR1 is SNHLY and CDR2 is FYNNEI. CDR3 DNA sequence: TGTGCCAGCAACCCCTCTCAGGGGGACTATGGCTACACCTTC. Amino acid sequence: CASNPSQGDYGYTF. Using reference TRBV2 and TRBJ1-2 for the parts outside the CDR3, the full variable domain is EPEVTQTPSHQVTQMGQEVILRCVPISNHLYFYWYRQILGQKVEFLVSFYNNEISEKSEIFDDQFSVERPDGSNFTLKIRSTKLEDSAMYFCASNPSQGDYGYTFGSGTRLTVV.

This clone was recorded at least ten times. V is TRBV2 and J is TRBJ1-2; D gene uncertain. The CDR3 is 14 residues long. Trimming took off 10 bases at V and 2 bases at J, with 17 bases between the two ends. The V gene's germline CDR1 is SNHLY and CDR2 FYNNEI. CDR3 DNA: TGTGCCACAGAGCCCGGGTTGTCCAACTATGGCTACACCTTC. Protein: CATEPGLSNYGYTF.

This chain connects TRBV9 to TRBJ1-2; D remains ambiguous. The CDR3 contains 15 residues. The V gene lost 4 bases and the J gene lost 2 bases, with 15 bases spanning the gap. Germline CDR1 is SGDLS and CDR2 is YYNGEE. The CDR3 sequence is CASSSPARENYGYTF. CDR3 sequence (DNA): TGTGCCAGCAGCTCCCCCGCAAGGGAGAACTATGGCTACACCTTC.

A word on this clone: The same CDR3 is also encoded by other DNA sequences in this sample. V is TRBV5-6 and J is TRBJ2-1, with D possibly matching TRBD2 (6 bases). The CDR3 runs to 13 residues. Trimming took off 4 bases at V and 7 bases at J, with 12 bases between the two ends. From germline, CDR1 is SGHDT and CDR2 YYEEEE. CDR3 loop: CASSVTGGNEQFF. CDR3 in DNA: TGTGCCAGCAGCGTGACTGGGGGGAATGAGCAGTTCTTC.

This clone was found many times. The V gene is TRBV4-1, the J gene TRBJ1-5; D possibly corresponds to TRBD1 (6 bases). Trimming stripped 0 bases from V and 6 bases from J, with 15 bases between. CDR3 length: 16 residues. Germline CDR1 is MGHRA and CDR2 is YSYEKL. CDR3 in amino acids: CASSQDMGGAGQPQHF. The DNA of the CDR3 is TGCGCCAGCAGCCAAGATATGGGGGGGGCTGGTCAGCCCCAGCATTTT.

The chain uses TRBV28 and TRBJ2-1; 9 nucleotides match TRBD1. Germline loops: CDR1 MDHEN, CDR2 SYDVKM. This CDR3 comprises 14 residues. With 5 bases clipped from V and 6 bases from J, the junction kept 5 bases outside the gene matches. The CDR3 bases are TGTGCCAGCAGTCAACAGGGGGCGACCAATGAGCAGTTCTTC. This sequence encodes CASSQQGATNEQFF. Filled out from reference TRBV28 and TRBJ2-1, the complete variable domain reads DVKVTQSSRYLVKRTGEKVFLECVQDMDHENMFWYRQDPGLGLRLIYFSYDVKMKEKGDIPEGYSVSREKKERFSLILESASTNQTSMYLCASSQQGATNEQFFGPGTRLTVL.

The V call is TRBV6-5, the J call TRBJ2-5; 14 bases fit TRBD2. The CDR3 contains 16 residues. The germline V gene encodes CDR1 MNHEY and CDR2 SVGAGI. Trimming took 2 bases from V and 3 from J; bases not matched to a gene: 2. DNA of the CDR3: TGTGCCAGCAGTTACGGACTAGCGGGGGGCGAAGAGACCCAGTACTTC. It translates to CASSYGLAGGEETQYF.

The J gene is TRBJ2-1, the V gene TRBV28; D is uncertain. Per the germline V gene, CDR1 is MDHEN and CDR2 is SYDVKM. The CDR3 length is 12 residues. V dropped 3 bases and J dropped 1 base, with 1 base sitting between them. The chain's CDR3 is CASSFSYNEQFF. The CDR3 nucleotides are TGTGCCAGCAGTTTTTCCTACAATGAGCAGTTCTTC.

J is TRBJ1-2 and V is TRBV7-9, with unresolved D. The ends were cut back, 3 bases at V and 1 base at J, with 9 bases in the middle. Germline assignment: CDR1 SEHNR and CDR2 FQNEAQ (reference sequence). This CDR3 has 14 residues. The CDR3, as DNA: TGTGCCAGCAGCTTCGGTGCGGTTAACTATGGCTACACCTTC. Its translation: CASSFGAVNYGYTF. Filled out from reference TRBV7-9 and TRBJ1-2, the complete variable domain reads DTGVSQNPRHKITKRGQNVTFRCDPISEHNRLYWYRQTLGQGPEFLTYFQNEAQLEKSRLLSDRFSAERPKGSFSTLEIQRTEQGDSAMYLCASSFGAVNYGYTFGSGTRLTVV.

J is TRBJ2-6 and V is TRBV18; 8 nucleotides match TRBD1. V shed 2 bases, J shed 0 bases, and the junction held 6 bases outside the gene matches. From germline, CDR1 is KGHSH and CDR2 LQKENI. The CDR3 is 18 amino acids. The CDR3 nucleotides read TGTGCCAGCTCACCATTCAGGGGGCCTAGCTCTGGGGCCAACGTCCTGACTTTC. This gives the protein CASSPFRGPSSGANVLTF.

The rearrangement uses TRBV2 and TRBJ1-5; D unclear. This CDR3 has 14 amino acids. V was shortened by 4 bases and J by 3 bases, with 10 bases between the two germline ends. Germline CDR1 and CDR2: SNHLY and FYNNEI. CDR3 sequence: CASSGEGFNQPQHF. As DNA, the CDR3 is TGTGCCAGCAGTGGAGAGGGATTCAATCAGCCCCAGCATTTT.

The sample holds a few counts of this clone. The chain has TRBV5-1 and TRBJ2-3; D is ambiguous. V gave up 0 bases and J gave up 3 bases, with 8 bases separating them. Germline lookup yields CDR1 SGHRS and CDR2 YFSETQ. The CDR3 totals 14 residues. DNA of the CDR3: TGCGCCAGCAGCTTGGGGGCCCTAACAGATACGCAGTATTTT. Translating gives CASSLGALTDTQYF.

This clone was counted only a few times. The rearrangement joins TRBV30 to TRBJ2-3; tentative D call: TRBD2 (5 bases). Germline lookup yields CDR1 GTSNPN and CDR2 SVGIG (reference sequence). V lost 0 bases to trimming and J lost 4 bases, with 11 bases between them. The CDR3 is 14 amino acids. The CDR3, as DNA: TGTGCCTGGAGTGTACTCGGGAATCCAGATACGCAGTATTTT. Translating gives CAWSVLGNPDTQYF.

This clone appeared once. CDR3 DNA: TGTGCCAGCAGTTGGGGTCGGGACACTGAAGCTTTCTTT. Its translation: CASSWGRDTEAFF. V and J are TRBV9 and TRBJ1-1; D not resolved. CDR3 length equals 13 residues. V lost 5 bases to trimming and J lost 3 bases, with 11 bases between them. Germline V gene sequence: CDR1 SGDLS, CDR2 YYNGEE.

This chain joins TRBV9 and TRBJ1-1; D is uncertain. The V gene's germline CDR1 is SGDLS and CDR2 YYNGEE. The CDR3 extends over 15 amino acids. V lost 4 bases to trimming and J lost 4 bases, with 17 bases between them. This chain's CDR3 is CASSTNVQAVTEAFF. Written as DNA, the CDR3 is TGTGCCAGCAGCACCAACGTCCAGGCAGTCACTGAAGCTTTCTTT.

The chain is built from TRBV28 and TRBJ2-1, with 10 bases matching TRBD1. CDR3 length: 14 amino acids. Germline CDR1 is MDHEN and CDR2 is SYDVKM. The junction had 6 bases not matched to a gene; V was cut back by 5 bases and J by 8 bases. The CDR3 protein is CASSRLTGGYEQFF. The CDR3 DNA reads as TGTGCCAGCAGTCGACTGACAGGGGGCTATGAGCAGTTCTTC. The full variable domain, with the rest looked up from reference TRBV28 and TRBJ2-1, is DVKVTQSSRYLVKRTGEKVFLECVQDMDHENMFWYRQDPGLGLRLIYFSYDVKMKEKGDIPEGYSVSREKKERFSLILESASTNQTSMYLCASSRLTGGYEQFFGPGTRLTVL.